The clone carrying this T cell receptor (beta chain) appeared a single time. In the authors' workflow: How many nucleated cells were present was estimated from reference gene primer amplification. The assay was immunoSEQ multiplex PCR, and TCRdb's table has in-frame clones only and misses some. V and J calls and clone size are those listed in that table; D and trimming were worked out from the DNA. The sample comprises about 370,000 clones, around 90% of which are singletons, and around 3% rests with the top ten. Trimming left V 4 bases short and J 7 bases short, with 13 bases between. Germline V gene sequence: CDR1 MNHNY, CDR2 SVGAGI (reference sequence). This CDR3 is built from 13 residues. These data are taken from a study of blood T cell repertoires in COVID-19. Study summary: Acute and convalescent COVID-19 specimens originated in the United States, Italy and Spain.

Sequenced sample: peripheral blood. This TCR came from a woman aged 25 to 45 with COVID-19, enrolled during active disease. The J gene is TRBJ2-5, the V gene TRBV6-6; the D gene is possibly TRBD2 (5 bases). This CDR3 is CASSSRDVGTQYF. The CDR3 bases are TGTGCCAGCAGTTCTCGGGATGTGGGGACCCAGTACTTC.